The clone carrying this TCR beta chain was seen just once. Its antigen is still unknown. This sample is drawn from a study of graft-versus-host responses after intestinal transplantation. In the study overall: As for transplant type, recipients had multivisceral, liver-intestinal, or isolated intestinal grafts. Anti-thymocyte globulin served as induction for all recipients, who then took tacrolimus and steroids for approximately three years. The study, taken as a whole, reports: Some patients had graft-donor T cell macrochimerism, and their allografts showed high graft-versus-host to host-versus-graft clonal ratios. GvH clones occurred in recipient marrow; some first appeared in ileum or blood.

The repertoire was sequenced with immunoSEQ multiplex PCR; TCRdb's copy has only in-frame clones and lacks some. The sample includes about 96,000 clones, 80% to 95% of them seen just once. The germline CDR1 and CDR2 sequences are SGHTA and FQGTGA. With 4 bases removed from V and 7 bases from J, the gap between germline ends came to 16 bases. The CDR3 sequence is 14 residues long. The sequence was obtained from a human donor who received an intestinal transplant. The source was unstimulated CD4+ T cells sorted from spleen or lymph node cells, collected before intestinal transplant. The chain combines TRBV7-3 with TRBJ1-2; D is ambiguous. CDR3 region: CASSSVPAVTGYTF. The DNA of the CDR3 is TGTGCCAGCAGCTCGGTCCCTGCGGTCACTGGCTACACCTTC.